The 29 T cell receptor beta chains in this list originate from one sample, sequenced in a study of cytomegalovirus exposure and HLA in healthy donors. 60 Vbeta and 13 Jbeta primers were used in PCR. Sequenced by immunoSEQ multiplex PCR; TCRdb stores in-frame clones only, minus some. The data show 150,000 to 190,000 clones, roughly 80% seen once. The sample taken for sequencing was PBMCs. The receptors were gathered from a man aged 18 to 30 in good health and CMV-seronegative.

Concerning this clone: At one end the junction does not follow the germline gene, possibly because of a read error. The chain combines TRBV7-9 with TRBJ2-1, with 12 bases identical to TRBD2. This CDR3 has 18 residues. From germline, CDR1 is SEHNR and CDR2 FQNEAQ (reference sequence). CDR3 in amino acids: CSSSLPLAGGGSYNEQFF. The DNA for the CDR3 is TGTTCCAGCAGCTTACCGCTAGCGGGAGGGGGCTCCTACAATGAGCAGTTCTTC.

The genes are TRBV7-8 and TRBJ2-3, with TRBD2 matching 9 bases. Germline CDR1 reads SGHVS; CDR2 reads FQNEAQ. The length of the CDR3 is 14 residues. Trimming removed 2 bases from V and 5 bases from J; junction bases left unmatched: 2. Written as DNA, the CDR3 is TGTGCCAGCAGCTTATCAGCGGGAGGAGATACGCAGTATTTT. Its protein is CASSLSAGGDTQYF. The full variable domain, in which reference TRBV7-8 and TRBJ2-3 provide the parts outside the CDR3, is GAGVSQSPRYKVAKRGQDVALRCDPISGHVSLFWYQQALGQGPEFLTYFQNEAQLDKSGLPSDRFFAERPEGSVSTLKIQRTQQEDSAVYLCASSLSAGGDTQYFGPGTRLTVL.

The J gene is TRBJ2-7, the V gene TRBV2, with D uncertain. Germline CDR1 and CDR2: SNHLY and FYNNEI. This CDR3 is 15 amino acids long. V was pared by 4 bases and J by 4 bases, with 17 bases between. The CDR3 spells CASSAGRSVRYEQYF. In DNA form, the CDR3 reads TGTGCCAGCAGTGCCGGCAGGTCAGTAAGATACGAGCAGTACTTC.

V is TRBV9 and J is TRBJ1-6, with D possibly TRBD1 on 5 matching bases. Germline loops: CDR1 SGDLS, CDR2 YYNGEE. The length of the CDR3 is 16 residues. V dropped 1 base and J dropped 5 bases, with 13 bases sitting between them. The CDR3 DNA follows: TGTGCCAGCAGCGTATCCGGAGGGACGAATAATTCACCCCTCCACTTT. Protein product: CASSVSGGTNNSPLHF.

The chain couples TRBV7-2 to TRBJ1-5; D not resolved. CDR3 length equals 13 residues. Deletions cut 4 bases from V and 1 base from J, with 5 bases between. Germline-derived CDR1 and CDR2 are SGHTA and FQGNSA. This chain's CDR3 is CASSSTSNQPQHF. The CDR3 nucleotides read TGTGCCAGCAGCTCTACGAGCAATCAGCCCCAGCATTTT. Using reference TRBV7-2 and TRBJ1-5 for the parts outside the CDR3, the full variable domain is GAGVSQSPSNKVTEKGKDVELRCDPISGHTALYWYRQSLGQGLEFLIYFQGNSAPDKSGLPSDRFSAERTGGSVSTLTIQRTQQEDSAVYLCASSSTSNQPQHFGDGTRLSIL.

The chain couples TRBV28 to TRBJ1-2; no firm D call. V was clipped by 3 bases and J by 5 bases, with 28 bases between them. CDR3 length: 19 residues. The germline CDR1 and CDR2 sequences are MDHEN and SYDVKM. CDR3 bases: TGTGCCAGCAGTTTCCCCTCAAGGCCTCTCTCAGGTTTACATTATGGCTACACCTTC. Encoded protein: CASSFPSRPLSGLHYGYTF.

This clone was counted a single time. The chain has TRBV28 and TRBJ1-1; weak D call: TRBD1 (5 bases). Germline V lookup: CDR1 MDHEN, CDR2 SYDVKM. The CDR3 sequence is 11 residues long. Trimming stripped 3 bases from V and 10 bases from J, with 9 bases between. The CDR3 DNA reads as TGTGCCAGCAGTTTTCCAGGGCGAGCTTTCTTT. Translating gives CASSFPGRAFF.

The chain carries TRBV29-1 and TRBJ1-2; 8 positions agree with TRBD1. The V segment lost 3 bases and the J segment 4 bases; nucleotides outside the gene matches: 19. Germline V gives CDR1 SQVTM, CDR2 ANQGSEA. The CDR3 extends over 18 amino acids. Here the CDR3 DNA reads TGCAGCGTTGAGGGCGTTTTGGACAGGGACTTTAAAAGCTATGGCTACACCTTC. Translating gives CSVEGVLDRDFKSYGYTF.

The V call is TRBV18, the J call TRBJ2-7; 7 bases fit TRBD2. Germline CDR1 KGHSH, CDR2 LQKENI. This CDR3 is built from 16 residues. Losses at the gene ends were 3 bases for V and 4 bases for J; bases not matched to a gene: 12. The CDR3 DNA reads TGTGCCAGCTCACCTTTAGCTGGCGGGAGTACGTACGAGCAGTACTTC. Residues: CASSPLAGGSTYEQYF. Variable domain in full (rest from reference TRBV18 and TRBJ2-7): NAGVMQNPRHLVRRRGQEARLRCSPMKGHSHVYWYRQLPEEGLKFMVYLQKENIIDESGMPKERFSAEFPKEGPSILRIQQVVRGDSAAYFCASSPLAGGSTYEQYFGPGTRLTVT.

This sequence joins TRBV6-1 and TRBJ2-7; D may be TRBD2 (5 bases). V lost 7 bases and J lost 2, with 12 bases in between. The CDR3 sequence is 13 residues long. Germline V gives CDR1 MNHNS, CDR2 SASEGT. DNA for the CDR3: TGTGCCAGCAAGGCAAGCGGCACCTACGAGCAGTACTTC. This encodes CASKASGTYEQYF.

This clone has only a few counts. The chain's CDR3 is CSVGAGAGQPQHF. The CDR3 region has the DNA TGCAGCGTTGGCGCGGGGGCCGGTCAGCCCCAGCATTTT. The genes are TRBV29-1 and TRBJ1-5; weak D call: TRBD1 (6 bases). CDR1 and CDR2 (germline): SQVTM, ANQGSEA. CDR3 length: 13 residues. The V end lost 4 bases, the J end lost 6 bases, and 13 bases lay between the germline ends.

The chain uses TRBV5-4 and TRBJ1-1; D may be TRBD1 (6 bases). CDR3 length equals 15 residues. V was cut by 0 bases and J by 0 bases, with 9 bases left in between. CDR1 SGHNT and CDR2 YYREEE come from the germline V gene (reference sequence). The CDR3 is CASSLEGDMNTEAFF. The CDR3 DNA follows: TGTGCCAGCAGCTTGGAGGGGGACATGAACACTGAAGCTTTCTTT.

The CDR3 DNA reads as TGTGCCAGCAGCTTAGTGGGACAGAAGTACGAGCAGTACTTC. This sequence encodes CASSLVGQKYEQYF. The rearrangement uses TRBV7-8 and TRBJ2-7; 7 nucleotides line up with TRBD1. This CDR3 is 14 amino acids long. Trimming cost V 1 base and J 4 bases; bases outside gene matches: 4. Germline CDR1 and CDR2: SGHVS and FQNEAQ.

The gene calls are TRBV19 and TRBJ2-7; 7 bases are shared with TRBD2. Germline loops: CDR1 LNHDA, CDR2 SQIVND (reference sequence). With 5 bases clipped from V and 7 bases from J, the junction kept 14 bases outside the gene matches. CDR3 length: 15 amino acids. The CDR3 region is CASSSPPAGAREQYF. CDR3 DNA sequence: TGTGCCAGTAGTTCACCCCCGGCGGGAGCACGGGAGCAGTACTTC.

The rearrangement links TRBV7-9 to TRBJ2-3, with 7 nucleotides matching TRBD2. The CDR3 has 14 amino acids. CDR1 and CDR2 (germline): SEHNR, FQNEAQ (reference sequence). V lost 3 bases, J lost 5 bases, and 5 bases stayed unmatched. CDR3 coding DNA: TGTGCCAGCAGCTTCAGAACTAGCGTAGATACGCAGTATTTT. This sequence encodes CASSFRTSVDTQYF. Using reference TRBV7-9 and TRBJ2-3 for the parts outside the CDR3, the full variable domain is DTGVSQNPRHKITKRGQNVTFRCDPISEHNRLYWYRQTLGQGPEFLTYFQNEAQLEKSRLLSDRFSAERPKGSFSTLEIQRTEQGDSAMYLCASSFRTSVDTQYFGPGTRLTVL.

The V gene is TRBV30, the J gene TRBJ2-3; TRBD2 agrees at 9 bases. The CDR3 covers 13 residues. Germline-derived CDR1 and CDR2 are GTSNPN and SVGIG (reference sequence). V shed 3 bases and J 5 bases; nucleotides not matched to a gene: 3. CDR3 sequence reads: CAWRGREGDTQYF. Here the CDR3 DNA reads TGTGCCTGGAGGGGGCGGGAGGGAGATACGCAGTATTTT. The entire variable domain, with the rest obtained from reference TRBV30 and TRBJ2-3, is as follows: SQTIHQWPATLVQPVGSPLSLECTVEGTSNPNLYWYRQAAGRGLQLLFYSVGIGQISSEVPQNLSASRPQDRQFILSSKKLLLSDSGFYLCAWRGREGDTQYFGPGTRLTVL.

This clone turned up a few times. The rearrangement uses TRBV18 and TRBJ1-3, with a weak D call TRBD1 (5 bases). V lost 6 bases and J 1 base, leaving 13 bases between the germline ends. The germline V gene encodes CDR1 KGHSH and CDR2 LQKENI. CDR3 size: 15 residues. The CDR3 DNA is TGTGCCAGCTCCAATGGCGGGGGGTCTGGAAACACCATATATTTT. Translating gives CASSNGGGSGNTIYF.

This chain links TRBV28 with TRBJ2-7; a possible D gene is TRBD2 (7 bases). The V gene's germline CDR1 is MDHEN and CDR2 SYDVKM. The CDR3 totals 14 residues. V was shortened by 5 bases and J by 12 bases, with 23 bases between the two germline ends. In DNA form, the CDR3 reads TGTGCCAGCAGTAGGGGGAGGGGATTCAGGGAGGGGTACTTC. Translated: CASSRGRGFREGYF.

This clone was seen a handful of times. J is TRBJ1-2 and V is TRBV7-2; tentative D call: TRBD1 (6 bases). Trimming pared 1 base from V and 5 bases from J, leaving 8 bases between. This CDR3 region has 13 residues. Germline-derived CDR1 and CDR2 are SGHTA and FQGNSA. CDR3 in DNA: TGTGCCAGCAGCTTAGACAGGGTTTATGGCTACACCTTC. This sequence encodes CASSLDRVYGYTF.

The chain's CDR3 is CAWSTPGVSRSNQPQHF. In DNA form, the CDR3 reads TGTGCCTGGAGTACGCCAGGGGTCTCGAGAAGCAATCAGCCCCAGCATTTT. V and J are TRBV30 and TRBJ1-5, with a possible D match to TRBD1 (6 bases). V was trimmed by 2 bases and J by 1 base, leaving 18 bases between them. Germline V gene data show CDR1 as GTSNPN and CDR2 as SVGIG (reference sequence). CDR3 size: 17 residues.

The CDR3 DNA follows: TGTGCCAGCAGCTTGGAGGGTGCACCCCTCCACTTT. Amino acids: CASSLEGAPLHF. V and J are TRBV7-9 and TRBJ1-6; no firm D call. V lost 3 bases and J 11 bases, leaving 8 bases between the germline ends. Germline loops: CDR1 SEHNR, CDR2 FQNEAQ (reference sequence). This CDR3 contains 12 residues.

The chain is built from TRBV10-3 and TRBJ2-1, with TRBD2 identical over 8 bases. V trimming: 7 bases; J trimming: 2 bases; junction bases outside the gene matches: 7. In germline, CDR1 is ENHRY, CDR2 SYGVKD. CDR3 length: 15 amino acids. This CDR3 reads CAITPTSGTYNEQFF. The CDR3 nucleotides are TGTGCCATCACCCCCACTAGCGGAACCTACAATGAGCAGTTCTTC.

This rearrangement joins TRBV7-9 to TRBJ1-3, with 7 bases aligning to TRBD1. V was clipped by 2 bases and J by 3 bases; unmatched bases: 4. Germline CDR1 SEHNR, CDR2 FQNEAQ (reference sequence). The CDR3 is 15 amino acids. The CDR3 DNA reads TGTGCCAGCAGCTTAATTTGGGACAGTGGAAACACCATATATTTT. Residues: CASSLIWDSGNTIYF.

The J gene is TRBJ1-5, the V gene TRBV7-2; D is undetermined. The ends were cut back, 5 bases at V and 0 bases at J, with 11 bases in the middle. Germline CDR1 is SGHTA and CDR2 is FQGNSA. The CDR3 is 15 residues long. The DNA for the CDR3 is TGTGCCAGCAGCCCCTCCGGGAATAGCAATCAGCCCCAGCATTTT. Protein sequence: CASSPSGNSNQPQHF.

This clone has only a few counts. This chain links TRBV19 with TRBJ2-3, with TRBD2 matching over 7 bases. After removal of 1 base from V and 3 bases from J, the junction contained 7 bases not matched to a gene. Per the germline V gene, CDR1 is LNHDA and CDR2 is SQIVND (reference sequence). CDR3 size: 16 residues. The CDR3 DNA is TGTGCCAGTAGTATAGGGGCGGGAGTGCGGACAGATACGCAGTATTTT. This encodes CASSIGAGVRTDTQYF.

CDR3 in DNA: TGTGCCAGCCTTCTTGGGGCAGGGAACACTGAAGCTTTCTTT. It translates to CASLLGAGNTEAFF. The chain couples TRBV5-6 to TRBJ1-1; D is perhaps TRBD1 (5 bases). Germline V lookup: CDR1 SGHDT, CDR2 YYEEEE. This CDR3 is built from 14 residues. Trimming removed 7 bases at V and 1 base at J, with 14 bases between.

CDR3 protein: CASSRTGARAYNEQFF. Here the CDR3 DNA reads TGTGCCAGTAGCAGAACAGGGGCGCGGGCCTACAATGAGCAGTTCTTC. The chain carries TRBV19 and TRBJ2-1, with 7 nucleotides matching TRBD1. The CDR3 totals 16 residues. Germline CDR1 is LNHDA and CDR2 is SQIVND (reference sequence). J was trimmed by 2 bases and V by 6 bases; bases with no gene match: 10.

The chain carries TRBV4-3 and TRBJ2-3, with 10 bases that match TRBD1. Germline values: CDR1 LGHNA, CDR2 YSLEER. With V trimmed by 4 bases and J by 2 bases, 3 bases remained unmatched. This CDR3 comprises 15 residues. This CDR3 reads CASSPGTGATDTQYF. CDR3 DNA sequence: TGCGCCAGCAGCCCCGGGACAGGGGCCACAGATACGCAGTATTTT.

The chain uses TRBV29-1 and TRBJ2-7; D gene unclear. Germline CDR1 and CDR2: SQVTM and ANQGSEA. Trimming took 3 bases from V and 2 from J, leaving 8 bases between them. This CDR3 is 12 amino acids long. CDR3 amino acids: CSVEARPYEQYF. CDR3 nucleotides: TGCAGCGTTGAGGCGCGGCCCTACGAGCAGTACTTC.